This is a list of T cell receptor beta chains from one sample in a study of blood T cell repertoires in COVID-19. Repertoires were generated with immunoSEQ multiplex PCR, while TCRdb's copy carries only in-frame clones and drops some. The table shows more than 250,000 clones, with around 88% occurring only once. Input material: PBMCs or T cells enriched from blood (not recorded which). All receptors derive from a woman aged 40 to 50 who had recovered from COVID-19. CDR3s include the opening cysteine and the closing phenylalanine or tryptophan. The D gene is left open where the match is weak. Clone size is stated in some rows and not others, as once, few, many or a class when expanded.

j_call | clone_size | cdr3_length | v_call | d_call | cdr3_nt | cdr3_aa
TRBJ2-1 | once | 14 | TRBV27 | - | TGTGCCAGCTCCTCCGGCAGGTACAACAATGAGCAGTTCTTC | CASSSGRYNNEQFF
TRBJ2-3 | - | 14 | TRBV19 | TRBD1 | TGTGCCAGTAGTTTTCAGGGGGCCGCAGATACGCAGTATTTT | CASSFQGAADTQYF
TRBJ1-5 | - | 15 | TRBV5-1 | TRBD1 | TGCGCCAGCAGCTTGGACGGACAGGGTAATCAGCCCCAGCATTTT | CASSLDGQGNQPQHF
TRBJ2-2 | - | 16 | TRBV15 | - | TGTGCCACCAGCAGAGATCCCCAGGAGAACACCGGGGAGCTGTTTTTT | CATSRDPQENTGELFF
TRBJ2-5 | - | 12 | TRBV24-1 | TRBD1 | TGTGCCACCAGCCAGGGGGAAGAGACCCAGTACTTC | CATSQGEETQYF
TRBJ2-2 | - | 14 | TRBV15 | - | TGTGCCACCAGCAGAGATCCCGGTTCCGGGGAGCTGTTTTTT | CATSRDPGSGELFF
TRBJ1-3 | - | 14 | TRBV5-1 | TRBD1 | TGCGCCAGCAGCGAGGGCCCGCAGACAGGGGCCATATATTTT | CASSEGPQTGAIYF
TRBJ2-1 | - | 15 | TRBV18 | TRBD1 | TGTGCCAGCTCACGGGACAGGGGGCTTGTAGGTGAGCAGTTCTTC | CASSRDRGLVGEQFF
TRBJ1-1 | - | 16 | TRBV15 | - | TGTGCCACCAGCAGAGATCGGGTCAGAACCGGGGCTGAAGCTTTCTTT | CATSRDRVRTGAEAFF
TRBJ1-4 | - | 15 | TRBV28 | - | TGTGCCAGCAGTCGGGGGGGCGCGGCTAATGAAAAACTGTTTTTT | CASSRGGAANEKLFF
TRBJ1-4 | - | 15 | TRBV7-2 | TRBD1 | TGTGCCAGCAGCTTGGGGGACAGCTATAATGAAAAACTGTTTTTT | CASSLGDSYNEKLFF
TRBJ2-7 | - | 14 | TRBV2 | - | TGTGCCAGCAGGGGCGGGTGGGGCTCCTACGAGCAGTACTTC | CASRGGWGSYEQYF
TRBJ2-1 | - | 15 | TRBV5-1 | TRBD2 | TGCGCCAGCAGCCCCCAGGGACTAGCGGACAATGAGCAGTTCTTC | CASSPQGLADNEQFF
TRBJ1-3 | - | 14 | TRBV9 | TRBD1 | TGTGCCAGCAGCGCGGGACAGAAAGGAAACACCATATATTTT | CASSAGQKGNTIYF
TRBJ1-1 | - | 13 | TRBV21-1 | - | TGTGCCAGCAGCAGAGGGGGCAACACTGAAGCTTTCTTT | CASSRGGNTEAFF
TRBJ2-3 | medium-sized | 16 | TRBV7-6 | - | TGTGCCAGCAGCTTAGCCTCAGGGGCCTCCACAGATACGCAGTATTTT | CASSLASGASTDTQYF
TRBJ1-1 | - | 14 | TRBV6-5 | - | TGTGCCAGCAGTAATCGGGGTCTGGGCACTGAAGCTTTCTTT | CASSNRGLGTEAFF
TRBJ2-5 | few | 15 | TRBV28 | TRBD2 | TGTGCCAGCAGAATGCGGGAGGGCCGTGAAAAGACCCAGTACTTC | CASRMREGREKTQYF
TRBJ1-1 | - | 17 | TRBV10-3 | TRBD1 | TGTGCCATCAGTGAGTCACAGGGGGCGGTTATGAACACTGAAGCTTTCTTT | CAISESQGAVMNTEAFF
TRBJ2-1 | - | 17 | TRBV7-2 | - | TGTGCCAGCAGCTTTCGGACTACCCGATTGATTTACAATGAGCAGTTCTTC | CASSFRTTRLIYNEQFF
TRBJ2-7 | once | 15 | TRBV18 | - | TGTGCCAGCTCACCGAGCAGGGCCTCTTCCTACGAGCAGTACTTC | CASSPSRASSYEQYF
TRBJ1-2 | - | 14 | TRBV29-1 | - | TGCAGCGTTGCGGGAAACCGACCCGCCTACGGCTACACCTTC | CSVAGNRPAYGYTF
TRBJ2-1 | - | 16 | TRBV11-2 | - | TGTGCCAGCAGCCCCCTGCGCGGGAATCCCTACAATGAGCAGTTCTTC | CASSPLRGNPYNEQFF
TRBJ1-1 | - | 12 | TRBV7-8 | - | TGTGCCAGCAGCTTTTCAGGGACTGAAGCTTTCTTT | CASSFSGTEAFF
TRBJ2-1 | - | 14 | TRBV7-2 | TRBD2 | TGTGCCAGCAGCCCCCGACTAGCGGGAGTATATCAGTTCTTC | CASSPRLAGVYQFF
TRBJ1-5 | - | 15 | TRBV19 | TRBD1 | TGTGCCAGTAGTATTAGAATGGACAGGGGTCAGCCCCAGCATTTT | CASSIRMDRGQPQHF
TRBJ2-3 | - | 16 | TRBV11-2 | TRBD2 | TGTGCCAGCAGCTTCGGGGGAGGGCTTAGCACAGATACGCAGTATTTT | CASSFGGGLSTDTQYF
TRBJ2-1 | - | 15 | TRBV3-1/TRBV3-2 | TRBD2 | TGTGCCAGCAGCCAGGGGGCGGGAGGGCCAGGAGAGCAGTTCTTC | CASSQGAGGPGEQFF
TRBJ2-7 | - | 16 | TRBV4-3 | - | TGCGCCAGCAGCCAAGTGATCGGGGTCGGCTCCTACGAGCAGTACTTC | CASSQVIGVGSYEQYF
TRBJ2-1 | - | 14 | TRBV6-5 | TRBD1 | TGTGCCAGCAGTTACGGGACAGGGGTCCCTGAGCAGTTCTTC | CASSYGTGVPEQFF
TRBJ2-1 | - | 15 | TRBV28 | TRBD2 | TGTGCCAGCAGCGCCGGCCTAGCGGGAATCTATGAGCAGTTCTTC | CASSAGLAGIYEQFF
TRBJ2-1 | - | 16 | TRBV5-4 | TRBD2 | TGTGCCAGCAGCTCATCTAGCGGACACTCCTACAATGAGCAGTTCTTC | CASSSSSGHSYNEQFF
TRBJ1-1 | - | 15 | TRBV15 | TRBD1 | TGTGCCACCAGCGCCGAACAGGGGGCATACACTGAAGCTTTCTTT | CATSAEQGAYTEAFF
TRBJ2-3 | - | 14 | TRBV5-1 | - | TGCGCCAGCAGGGCCCACACATTCACAGATACGCAGTATTTT | CASRAHTFTDTQYF
TRBJ2-1 | - | 16 | TRBV6-5 | TRBD2 | TGTGCCAGCAGTTACCTAACTAGCGGGAGGGACAATGAGCAGTTCTTC | CASSYLTSGRDNEQFF
TRBJ2-3 | - | 15 | TRBV28 | - | TGTGCCAGCAGATCAGGGGATCGGGGCACAGATACGCAGTATTTT | CASRSGDRGTDTQYF
TRBJ1-1 | - | 13 | TRBV29-1 | - | TGCAGCGTGGAGTTTAAGGTTAACTCTGAAGCTTTCTTT | CSVEFKVNSEAFF
TRBJ1-1 | - | 11 | TRBV28 | TRBD1 | TGTGCCAGCAGCCCGGACAGGGCGACTTTCTTT | CASSPDRATFF
TRBJ1-1 | - | 15 | TRBV6-5 | - | TGTGCCAGCAGTTACTCGAATCGAGACAGAAGTGAAGCTTTCTTT | CASSYSNRDRSEAFF
TRBJ2-3 | - | 16 | TRBV4-1 | TRBD1 | TGCGCCAGCAGCTCCCGACAGGGGGGACGCACAGATACGCAGTATTTT | CASSSRQGGRTDTQYF
TRBJ1-1 | - | 12 | TRBV19 | - | TGTGCCAGTAGTCCAGGGAACACTGAAGCTTTCTTT | CASSPGNTEAFF
TRBJ2-1 | many | 17 | TRBV7-2 | TRBD2 | TGTGCCAGCAGCTCCGACGGTGCTAGCGGGAGGACGGGTGAGCAGTTCTTC | CASSSDGASGRTGEQFF
TRBJ1-4 | - | 15 | TRBV27 | TRBD1 | TGTGCCAGCAGTGCCACCGGGACAGCTAATGAAAAACTGTTTTTT | CASSATGTANEKLFF